This T cell receptor (beta chain) was sequenced in a study of beta chain features in type 1 diabetes. This clone was seen a handful of times. Its antigen is not identified. Study-wide points: When Type 1 diabetes patients were examined, their TCRB CDR3s proved moderately but significantly shorter in all four CD4+ subsets.

CDR1 and CDR2 (germline): MNHEY, SMNVEV (reference sequence). The V and J ends lost 3 bases and 6 bases, in that order; junction bases with no gene match: 8. The CDR3 runs to 14 residues. Expressed TCRB transcripts got sequenced, as all isolated RNA was reverse transcribed. Clones were read by immunoSEQ multiplex PCR, and TCRdb kept only the in-frame ones, dropping some. This table holds 200,000 to 300,000 clones, 20% found once. Cells sorted by CD45RO/CCR7/CD25/CD127/CD95/CD27 comprised CD4+ naive, central memory, regulatory and stem cell-like memory cells. What was sequenced was naive CD4+ T cells from blood. The source is a woman in her 40s with type 1 diabetes. The V call is TRBV27, the J call TRBJ2-7; 7 bases are shared with TRBD1. The CDR3 spells CASSFTGTVVEQYF. The CDR3 nucleotides read TGTGCCAGCAGTTTTACCGGGACAGTTGTCGAGCAGTACTTC.